One T cell receptor beta chain is described in this entry. Its specificity is not known. For TCR beta, libraries came from quantitative 5'-RACE with molecular barcodes. Each CDR3 protein gets one entry after TCRdb re-called the 5' RACE reads with MiXCR. The top ten hold around 16% of the sample, which has about 390,000 distinct CDR3 sequences, approximately 20% seen once. The sample belongs to a study of CD8 T cells in ankylosing spondylitis. Study-wide results and limits: Disease-linked clones bore a CD8+ phenotype, appearing relatively rarely in peripheral blood. Earlier studies detected some motif variants in reactive arthritis synovial fluid and blood. Researchers reportedly found disease-linked clones significantly enriched in matched ankylosing spondylitis synovial fluid. Blood from ankylosing spondylitis patients appeared to carry a characteristic roughly 8-variant TCR beta motif.

V shed 0 bases and J 0 bases; nucleotides not matched to a gene: 12. Germline values: CDR1 LGHDT, CDR2 YNNKEL (reference sequence). The CDR3 loop spans 19 amino acids. The rearrangement uses TRBV3-1 and TRBJ1-1, with 8 nucleotides matching TRBD1. The TCR was taken from a male donor with ankylosing spondylitis. The material sequenced was blood, either unsorted or a sorted T cell fraction (not recorded which). CDR3 sequence (DNA): TGTGCCAGCAGCCAAGATCCGACAGGGGACGTTATTATGAACACTGAAGCTTTCTTT. This sequence encodes CASSQDPTGDVIMNTEAFF.